This record covers a single T cell receptor beta chain. Antigen: not known. V was clipped by 6 bases and J by 5 bases, with 17 bases between them. Germline values: CDR1 MDHEN, CDR2 SYDVKM. The CDR3 contains 14 residues. This sample is part of a study of cytomegalovirus exposure and HLA in healthy donors. Study details: Most genotyped donors, over 70% of roughly 400, had Caucasian-associated genetic ancestry.

The primer mix had 60 Vbeta and 13 Jbeta primers. Sequencing was performed with immunoSEQ multiplex PCR; in TCRdb, only in-frame clones are kept and a portion is missing. The sample shows 130,000 to 150,000 clones, and about 0.96% sits with its ten largest clones. Notes on the study in general: Segments of the TCR beta V type were, in most cases, productive about 90% or about 30% of the time in an earlier analysis. Some segments of the V type, notably TRBV6-2 and TRBV6-3, were excluded as indistinguishable. Association of a missense DCLRE1C variant with TCR beta V- and J-gene trimming was reported in a later analysis.

The receptor comes from a male donor in good health and CMV-seronegative. V and J are TRBV28 and TRBJ2-7; D might be TRBD2 (7 bases). Sequenced sample: PBMCs. This CDR3 is CASRPAGADDEQYF. CDR3 nucleotide sequence: TGTGCCAGCAGACCCGCGGGGGCGGACGACGAGCAGTACTTC.